A single sample gave rise to the 24 T cell receptor beta chains below, sequenced in a study of a mutant IDH1 vaccine in newly diagnosed glioma (dated by TCRdb to about 2021). Library prep was done by the immunoSEQ multiplex PCR assay. Entries here come from immuneACCESS through TCRdb and include only in-frame sequences with V and J called. Some clones fail to appear in such tables; in the studies checked, an unresolved V gene covers under half of the shortfall, and the cause of the remainder is unknown. The sample table holds around 60,000 clones, of which around 83% were seen once. The ten biggest clones cover approximately 4% of the sample. Antigen specificity for these receptors is unknown. Reading the label with the study, this specimen's time point is: week 23, last vaccination. Every vaccine dose consisted of 300 ug of a 20-mer mutant IDH1 peptide in Montanide, administered subcutaneously together with topical imiquimod.

The input for sequencing was PBMCs, taken from a glioma patient whose treatment included an IDH1 peptide vaccine. The receptor set was obtained from a man aged 25 to 45 with glioma.

Only a few counts were recorded for this clone. The V call is TRBV7-6, the J call TRBJ1-4, with D unresolved. The CDR3 length is 14 residues. The V and J ends lost 4 bases and 7 bases respectively, with 13 bases between them. Germline V CDR1 and CDR2: SGHVS, FNYEAQ. The CDR3 region is CASSSGGWVEKLFF. The CDR3 bases are TGTGCCAGCAGCTCCGGAGGTTGGGTTGAAAAACTGTTTTTT. Using reference TRBV7-6 and TRBJ1-4 for the parts outside the CDR3, the full variable domain is GAGVSQSPRYKVTKRGQDVALRCDPISGHVSLYWYRQALGQGPEFLTYFNYEAQQDKSGLPNDRFSAERPEGSISTLTIQRTEQRDSAMYRCASSSGGWVEKLFFGSGTQLSVL.

This chain uses TRBV15 with TRBJ2-5, with D tentatively TRBD2 (5 bases). Near its end, the DNA agrees better with TRBJ2-7, so the J call may be wrong. CDR1 is LNHNV, CDR2 YYDKDF, per germline (reference sequence). CDR3 length equals 17 residues. The CDR3 reads CATSRDTAPSGVYEQYF. CDR3 sequence (DNA): TGTGCCACCAGCAGAGATACAGCCCCAAGCGGCGTTTACGAGCAGTACTTC.

The chain links TRBV7-9 to TRBJ1-1; D not certain. The germline V and J ends were trimmed by 5 bases and 11 bases, with 15 bases remaining between them. Germline CDR1 SEHNR, CDR2 FQNEAQ (reference sequence). The CDR3 totals 12 residues. CDR3 residues: CASSPDYGWAFF. The CDR3 nucleotides read TGTGCCAGCAGCCCGGATTACGGTTGGGCTTTCTTT.

This chain connects TRBV6-1 to TRBJ1-2; the match to TRBD1 covers 8 bases. The CDR3 covers 13 residues. Per the germline V gene, CDR1 is MNHNS and CDR2 is SASEGT. J lost 4 bases, V lost 6 bases, and 4 bases had no gene match. The CDR3 reads CASRGDRPYGYTF. The CDR3, as DNA: TGTGCCAGCAGGGGGGACAGGCCCTATGGCTACACCTTC.

The chain uses TRBV10-2 and TRBJ2-3, with D maybe TRBD2 (6 bases). Trimming left V 0 bases short and J 2 bases short, with 9 bases between. Germline-derived CDR1 and CDR2 are WSHSY and SAAADI. This CDR3 has 15 residues. The CDR3: CASSESEGLTDTQYF. The CDR3 DNA follows: TGCGCCAGCAGTGAGTCGGAGGGGCTCACAGATACGCAGTATTTT.

V and J are TRBV29-1 and TRBJ2-7; D is possibly TRBD1 (7 bases). CDR3 length equals 13 residues. The V end was cut by 4 bases, the J end by 2 bases, with 12 bases between. Germline CDR1 reads SQVTM; CDR2 reads ANQGSEA. CDR3 residues: CSVAGDSTYEQYF. The CDR3 nucleotides read TGCAGCGTTGCGGGGGACAGTACCTACGAGCAGTACTTC.

About this clone: This sample also contains other DNA sequences that code for the same CDR3. V and J are TRBV28 and TRBJ1-2; D is undetermined. The V end lost 4 bases, the J end lost 2 bases, and 2 bases lay between the germline ends. The CDR3 is 11 residues long. CDR1 MDHEN and CDR2 SYDVKM come from the germline V gene. CDR3 coding DNA: TGTGCCAGCAGTTCCAACTATGGCTACACCTTC. It specifies CASSSNYGYTF.

This chain uses TRBV7-2 with TRBJ1-4; no clear D gene. The CDR3 sequence is 14 residues long. The V end lost 5 bases, the J end lost 6 bases, and 13 bases lay between the germline ends. Germline lookup yields CDR1 SGHTA and CDR2 FQGNSA. CDR3 DNA sequence: TGTGCCAGCAGCAGTAGCCCGGGGTATGAAAAACTGTTTTTT. Encoded protein: CASSSSPGYEKLFF.

The rearrangement uses TRBV28 and TRBJ1-2, with D perhaps TRBD1 (5 bases). The CDR3 consists of 12 residues. Trimming removed 3 bases at V and 6 bases at J, with 8 bases between. Germline values: CDR1 MDHEN, CDR2 SYDVKM. The CDR3 sequence is CASSLAGNGYTF. The CDR3 nucleotides are TGTGCCAGCAGTTTGGCAGGGAATGGCTACACCTTC.

This clone was seen once. This chain joins TRBV4-1 and TRBJ2-5; 15 bases map to TRBD2. Germline CDR1 MGHRA, CDR2 YSYEKL. V lost 4 bases to trimming and J lost 4 bases; unmatched junction nucleotides: 7. The CDR3 consists of 17 residues. As DNA, the CDR3 is TGCGCCAGCAGCCTTGGACTAGCGGGGGGGCCCCCAGAGACCCAGTACTTC. It translates to CASSLGLAGGPPETQYF.

V usage is TRBV25-1 and J usage is TRBJ2-5; weak D call: TRBD1 (6 bases). The end of the DNA is better explained by TRBJ2-7, so the J call may be wrong. CDR1 is MGHDK and CDR2 is SYGVNS in the germline V gene. The CDR3 totals 15 residues. CDR3 protein: CASSLGDTQAYEQYF. The CDR3, as DNA: TGTGCCAGCAGTCTTGGGGACACTCAGGCCTACGAGCAGTACTTC.

This clone was detected only a few times. J is TRBJ1-4 and V is TRBV4-2; unclear D gene. The CDR3 runs 12 residues. Trimming pared 2 bases from V and 7 bases from J, leaving 5 bases between. The germline V gene has CDR1 LGHNA and CDR2 YNFKEQ. The CDR3 reads CASSQLSEKLFF. Here the CDR3 DNA reads TGTGCCAGCAGCCAATTAAGTGAAAAACTGTTTTTT.

A single count supports this clone. The chain employs TRBV10-1 and TRBJ2-3; D is ambiguous. Between the trimmed V and J ends, which lost 4 bases and 0 bases, there was a span of 23 bases. The germline gives CDR1 WNHNN, CDR2 SYGVQD (reference sequence). This CDR3 has 19 residues. CDR3 amino acids: CASSGFGIETQSSTDTQYF. The CDR3 nucleotides read TGCGCCAGCAGTGGGTTTGGTATCGAGACCCAGTCTAGCACAGATACGCAGTATTTT.

V and J are TRBV14 and TRBJ1-2; D is ambiguous. The CDR3 is 14 residues long. Germline V gene data show CDR1 as SGHDN and CDR2 as FVKESK. V shed 0 bases and J shed 4 bases, with 9 bases lying between them. CDR3 region: CASSQDLVAYGYTF. The CDR3 bases are TGTGCCAGCAGCCAAGATCTGGTTGCCTATGGCTACACCTTC. The whole variable domain, remainder taken from reference TRBV14 and TRBJ1-2, is EAGVTQFPSHSVIEKGQTVTLRCDPISGHDNLYWYRRVMGKEIKFLLHFVKESKQDESGMPNNRFLAERTGGTYSTLKVQPAELEDSGVYFCASSQDLVAYGYTFGSGTRLTVV.

This chain connects TRBV25-1 to TRBJ1-2; D is possibly TRBD1 (6 bases). Germline CDR1 reads MGHDK; CDR2 reads SYGVNS. This CDR3 spans 13 amino acids. The germline V and J ends were trimmed by 6 bases and 3 bases, with 11 bases remaining between them. The CDR3 region is CASRDRRDYGYTF. Written as DNA, the CDR3 is TGTGCCAGCAGAGACAGGAGGGACTATGGCTACACCTTC.

The chain links TRBV6-6 to TRBJ2-3; no reliable D call. Trimming removed 4 bases at V and 2 bases at J, with 4 bases between. The germline V gene encodes CDR1 MNHNY and CDR2 SVGAGI (reference sequence). The CDR3 is 12 residues long. CDR3 region: CASSSTTDTQYF. DNA of the CDR3: TGTGCCAGCAGTTCCACCACAGATACGCAGTATTTT.

V is TRBV5-1 and J is TRBJ1-3; weak D call: TRBD1 (5 bases). The germline V and J ends were trimmed by 4 bases and 4 bases, with 12 bases remaining between them. Germline V gene sequence: CDR1 SGHRS, CDR2 YFSETQ. The CDR3 loop spans 14 amino acids. The CDR3 reads CASSAWGNGNTIYF. Here the CDR3 DNA reads TGCGCCAGCAGCGCGTGGGGGAACGGAAACACCATATATTTT.

This clone came up a few times. J is TRBJ2-1 and V is TRBV19; D tentatively fits TRBD1 or TRBD2 (5 bases each). Germline-derived CDR1 and CDR2 are LNHDA and SQIVND (reference sequence). CDR3 length: 15 residues. Trimming shortened V by 7 bases and J by 2 bases, and 15 bases separated the two germline ends. CDR3 amino acids: CASTTGRGAYNEQFF. The CDR3 coding sequence is TGTGCCAGTACAACCGGACGAGGGGCCTACAATGAGCAGTTCTTC.

The rearrangement links TRBV18 to TRBJ2-1, with 7 positions matching TRBD1. The V gene's germline CDR1 is KGHSH and CDR2 LQKENI. This CDR3 contains 13 residues. V lost 3 bases, J lost 7 bases, and 3 bases stayed unmatched. The CDR3 is CASSPLQGNEQFF. The CDR3 region has the DNA TGTGCCAGCTCACCTTTACAGGGGAATGAGCAGTTCTTC.

The V and J genes are TRBV18 and TRBJ1-2; D is undetermined. Trimming took 3 bases from V and 0 from J, leaving 11 bases between them. Looked up from germline, CDR1 is KGHSH and CDR2 is LQKENI. The CDR3 contains 15 residues. The CDR3, as DNA: TGTGCCAGCTCACCCTCTCCACCCCCTAACTATGGCTACACCTTC. Translated, it gives CASSPSPPPNYGYTF.

The V gene is TRBV15, the J gene TRBJ1-4; 7 nucleotides line up with TRBD1. The CDR3 extends over 15 amino acids. CDR1 is LNHNV and CDR2 is YYDKDF in the germline V gene (reference sequence). J was trimmed by 8 bases and V by 5 bases; bases with no gene match: 11. Here the CDR3 reads CATSGNRGGGEKLFF. The CDR3 DNA reads as TGTGCCACCAGCGGAAACAGGGGAGGAGGCGAAAAACTGTTTTTT.

The V gene is TRBV11-2, the J gene TRBJ1-2, with D possibly matching TRBD1 (5 bases). The V gene's germline CDR1 is SGHAT and CDR2 FQNNGV. The V gene lost 5 bases and the J gene lost 0 bases, with 13 bases spanning the gap. The CDR3 sequence is 15 residues long. In DNA form, the CDR3 reads TGTGCCAGCAGCCATCCCGGGGACCCTAACTATGGCTACACCTTC. Encoded protein: CASSHPGDPNYGYTF.

V is TRBV2 and J is TRBJ2-5; possibly TRBD2 for D (6 bases). With 7 bases removed from V and 5 bases from J, the gap between germline ends came to 11 bases. Germline lookup yields CDR1 SNHLY and CDR2 FYNNEI. The CDR3 spans 12 residues. This chain's CDR3 is CASKAAGETQYF. Here the CDR3 DNA reads TGTGCCAGCAAAGCGGCGGGGGAGACCCAGTACTTC.

V usage is TRBV7-8 and J usage is TRBJ2-7; either TRBD1 or TRBD2 may fit D (6 bases each). The V gene lost 1 base and the J gene lost 3 bases, with 16 bases spanning the gap. The CDR3 contains 16 residues. Germline V gives CDR1 SGHVS, CDR2 FQNEAQ. Here the CDR3 DNA reads TGTGCCAGCAGCTTAGGAGGAAGGGGGGCCCTCTACGAGCAGTACTTC. Translated: CASSLGGRGALYEQYF. The full variable domain, rest sourced from reference TRBV7-8 and TRBJ2-7, is GAGVSQSPRYKVAKRGQDVALRCDPISGHVSLFWYQQALGQGPEFLTYFQNEAQLDKSGLPSDRFFAERPEGSVSTLKIQRTQQEDSAVYLCASSLGGRGALYEQYFGPGTRLTVT.